One T cell receptor (beta chain) is described in this entry. The length of the CDR3 is 16 residues. In germline, CDR1 is SGHAT, CDR2 FQNNGV. The data are from a study of T cells expressing NK-cell markers. Across the study: Seven of the eight sequenced donors were HCMV-seropositive; one was seronegative.

With UMIs, 5'RACE template switching was used to make TCR beta cDNA. TCRdb reprocessed the 5' RACE reads and reports one entry per CDR3 protein, with no DNA. The sample has approximately 380,000 distinct CDR3 sequences. This rearrangement joins TRBV11-2 to TRBJ2-7; the D call of TRBD1 rests on TCRdb alone, since no DNA is present to check it. The sample was blood T cells: a sorted CD56 or NKG2C T cell subset, CD4+ or CD8+ T cells, or bulk PBMC T cells (not recorded which). The receptor comes from a man aged 18-69 years in good health. CDR3 protein: CASSLVRGANSYEQYF.